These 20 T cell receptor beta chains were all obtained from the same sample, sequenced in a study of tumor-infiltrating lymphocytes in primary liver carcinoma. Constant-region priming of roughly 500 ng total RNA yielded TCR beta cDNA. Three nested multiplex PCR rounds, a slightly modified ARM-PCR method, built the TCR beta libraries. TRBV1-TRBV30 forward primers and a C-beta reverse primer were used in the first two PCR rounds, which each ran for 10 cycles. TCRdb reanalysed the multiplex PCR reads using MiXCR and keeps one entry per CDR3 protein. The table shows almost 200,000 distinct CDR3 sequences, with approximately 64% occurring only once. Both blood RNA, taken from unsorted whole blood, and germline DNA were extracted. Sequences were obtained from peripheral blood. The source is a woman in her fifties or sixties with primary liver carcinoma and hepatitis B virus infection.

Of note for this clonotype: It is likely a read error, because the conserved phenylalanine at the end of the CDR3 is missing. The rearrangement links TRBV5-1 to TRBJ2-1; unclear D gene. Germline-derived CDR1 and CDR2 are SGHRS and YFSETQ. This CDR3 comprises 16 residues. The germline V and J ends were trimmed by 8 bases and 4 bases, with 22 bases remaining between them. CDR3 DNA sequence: TGCGCCAGTACTACGGTCCCCACGGAGATTTACAATGAGCAGTTCTTA. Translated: CASTTVPTEIYNEQFL.

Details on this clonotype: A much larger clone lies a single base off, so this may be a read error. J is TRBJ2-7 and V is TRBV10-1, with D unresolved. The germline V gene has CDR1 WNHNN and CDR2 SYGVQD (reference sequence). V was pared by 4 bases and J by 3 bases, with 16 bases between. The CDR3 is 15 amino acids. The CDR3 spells CASSASHRRGYEQYF. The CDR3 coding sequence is TGCGCCAGCAGTGCGTCTCATAGAAGAGGCTACGAGCAGTACTTC.

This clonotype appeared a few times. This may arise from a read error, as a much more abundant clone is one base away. The CDR3 sequence: CASWFASNTGELFF. The CDR3 DNA is TGTGCCAGCTGGTTCGCCTCGAACACCGGGGAGCTGTTTTTT. The chain employs TRBV6-1 and TRBJ2-2; no firm D call. This CDR3 comprises 14 residues. Germline V gene data show CDR1 as MNHNS and CDR2 as SASEGT. V was shortened by 8 bases and J by 0 bases, with 10 bases between the two germline ends.

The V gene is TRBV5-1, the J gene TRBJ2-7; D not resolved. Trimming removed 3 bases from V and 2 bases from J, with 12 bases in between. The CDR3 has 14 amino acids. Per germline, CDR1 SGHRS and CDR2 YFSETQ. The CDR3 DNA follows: TGCGCCAGCAGCTCGTTGCCCGGTCCCTACGAGCAGTACTTC. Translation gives CASSSLPGPYEQYF.

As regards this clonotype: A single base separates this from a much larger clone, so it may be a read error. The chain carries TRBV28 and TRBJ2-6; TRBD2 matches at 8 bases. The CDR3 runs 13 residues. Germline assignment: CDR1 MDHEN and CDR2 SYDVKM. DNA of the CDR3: TGTGCCAGCTCGTACGGGGGGGTCAACGTCCTGACTTTC. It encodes CASSYGGVNVLTF.

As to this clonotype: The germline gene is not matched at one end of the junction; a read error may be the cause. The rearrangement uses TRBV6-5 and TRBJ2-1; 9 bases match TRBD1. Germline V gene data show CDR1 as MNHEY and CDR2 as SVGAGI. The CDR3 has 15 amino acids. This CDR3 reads CAGSPGQGFLCEQFF. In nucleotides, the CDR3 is TGTGCCGGCAGCCCCGGACAGGGGTTTCTATGTGAGCAGTTCTTC.

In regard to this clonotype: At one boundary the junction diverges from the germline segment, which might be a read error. DNA for the CDR3: TGTGCCAGCTGTTACTTAGACAGGGCAATCAAACCCCAGCATTTT. It codes for CASCYLDRAIKPQHF. V gene TRBV6-6 combines with J gene TRBJ1-5, with TRBD1 identical over 7 bases. This CDR3 has 15 residues. CDR1 and CDR2 (germline): MNHNY, SVGAGI (reference sequence).

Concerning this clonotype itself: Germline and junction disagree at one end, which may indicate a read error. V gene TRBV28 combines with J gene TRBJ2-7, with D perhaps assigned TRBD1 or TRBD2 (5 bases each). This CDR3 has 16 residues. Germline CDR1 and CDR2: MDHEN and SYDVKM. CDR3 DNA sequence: TGTGCCAGCAGACTCGGGACCCTGGGGGAGCGCTACGGGCAGTACTTC. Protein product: CASRLGTLGERYGQYF.

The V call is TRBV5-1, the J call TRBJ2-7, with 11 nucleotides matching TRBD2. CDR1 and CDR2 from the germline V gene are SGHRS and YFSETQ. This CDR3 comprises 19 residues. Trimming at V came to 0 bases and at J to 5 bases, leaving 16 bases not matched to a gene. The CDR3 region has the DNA TGCGCCAGCAGCTTGGGGGGGAGGACTAGCGGGTTTTTTTTCAACGAGCAGTACTTC. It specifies CASSLGGRTSGFFFNEQYF.

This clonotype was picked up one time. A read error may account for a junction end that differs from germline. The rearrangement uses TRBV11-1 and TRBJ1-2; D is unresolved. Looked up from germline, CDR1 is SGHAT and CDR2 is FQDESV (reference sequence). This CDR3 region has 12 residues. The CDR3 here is CASSPSGLGCTF. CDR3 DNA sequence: TGCGCCAGCAGCCCCTCCGGGTTGGGCTGCACCTTC.

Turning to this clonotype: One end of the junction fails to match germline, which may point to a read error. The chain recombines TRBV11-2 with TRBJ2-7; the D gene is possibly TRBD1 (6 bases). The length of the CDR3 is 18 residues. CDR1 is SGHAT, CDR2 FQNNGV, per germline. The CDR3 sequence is CASTLDWVSLGGPYEQCF. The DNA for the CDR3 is TGTGCCAGCACCTTAGATTGGGTCAGTCTAGGGGGTCCCTACGAGCAGTGCTTC.

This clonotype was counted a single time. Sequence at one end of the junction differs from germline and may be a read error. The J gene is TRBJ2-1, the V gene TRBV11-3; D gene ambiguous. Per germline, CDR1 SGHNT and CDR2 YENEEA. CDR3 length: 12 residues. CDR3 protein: CASSGNYNEQFF. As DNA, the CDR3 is TGTGCCAGCAGCGGGAACTACAATGAGCAGTTCTTT.

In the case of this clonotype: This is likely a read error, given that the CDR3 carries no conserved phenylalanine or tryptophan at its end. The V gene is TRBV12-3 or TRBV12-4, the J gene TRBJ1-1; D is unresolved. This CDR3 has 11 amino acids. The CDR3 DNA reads TGTGCCAACAGTTTATTGCTTGAAGCTTTCCTT. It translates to CANSLLLEAFL.

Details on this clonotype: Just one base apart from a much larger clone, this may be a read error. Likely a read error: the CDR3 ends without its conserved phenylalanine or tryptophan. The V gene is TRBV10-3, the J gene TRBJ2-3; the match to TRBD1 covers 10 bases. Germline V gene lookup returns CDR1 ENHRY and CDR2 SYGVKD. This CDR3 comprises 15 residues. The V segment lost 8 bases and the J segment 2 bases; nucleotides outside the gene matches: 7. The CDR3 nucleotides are TGTGCCATCGCTGGGGGGACAGGGGCCACAGATACGCAGTATCTT. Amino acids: CAIAGGTGATDTQYL.

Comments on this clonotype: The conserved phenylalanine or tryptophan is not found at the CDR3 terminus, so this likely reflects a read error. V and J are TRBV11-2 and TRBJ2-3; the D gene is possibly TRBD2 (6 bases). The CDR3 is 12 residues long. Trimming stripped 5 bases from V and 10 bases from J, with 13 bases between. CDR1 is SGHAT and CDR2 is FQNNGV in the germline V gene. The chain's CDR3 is CASSPWEDAQYL. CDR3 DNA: TGTGCCAGCAGCCCCTGGGAGGATGCGCAGTATCTT.

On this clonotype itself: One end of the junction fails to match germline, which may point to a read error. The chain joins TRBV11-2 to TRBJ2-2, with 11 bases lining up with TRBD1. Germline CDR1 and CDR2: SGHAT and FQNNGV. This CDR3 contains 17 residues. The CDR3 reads CASSFSRDRGDTGELLF. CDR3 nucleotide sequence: TGTGCCAGCAGCTTTAGCCGGGACAGGGGGGACACCGGGGAGCTGTTATTT. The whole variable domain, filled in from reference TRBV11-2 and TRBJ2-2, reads EAGVAQSPRYKIIEKRQSVAFWCNPISGHATLYWYQQILGQGPKLLIQFQNNGVVDDSQLPKDRFSAERLKGVDSTLKIQPAKLEDSAVYLCASSFSRDRGDTGELLFGEGSRLTVL.

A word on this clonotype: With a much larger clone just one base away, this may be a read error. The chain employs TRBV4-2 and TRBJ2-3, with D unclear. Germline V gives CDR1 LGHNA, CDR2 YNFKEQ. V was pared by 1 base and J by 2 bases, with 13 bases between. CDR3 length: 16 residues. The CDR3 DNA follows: TGTGCCAGCAGCCAAGTGGGTTCGGCTAACACAGATACGCAGTATTTT. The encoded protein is CASSQVGSANTDTQYF.

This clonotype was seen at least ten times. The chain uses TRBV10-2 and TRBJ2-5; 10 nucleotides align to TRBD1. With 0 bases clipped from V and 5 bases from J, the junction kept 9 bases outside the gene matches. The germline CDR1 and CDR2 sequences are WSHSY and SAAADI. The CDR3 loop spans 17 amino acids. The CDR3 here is CASSESTGGSLSETQYF. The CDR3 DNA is TGCGCCAGCAGTGAGTCGACAGGGGGCAGTTTGAGTGAGACCCAGTACTTC.

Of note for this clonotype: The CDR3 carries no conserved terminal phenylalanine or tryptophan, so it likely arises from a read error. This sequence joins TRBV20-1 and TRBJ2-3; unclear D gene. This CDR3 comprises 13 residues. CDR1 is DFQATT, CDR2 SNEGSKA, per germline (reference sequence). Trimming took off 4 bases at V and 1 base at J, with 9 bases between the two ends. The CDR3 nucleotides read TGCAGTGCTACACGGGCGGGCACAGATACGCAGTATTCT. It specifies CSATRAGTDTQYS.

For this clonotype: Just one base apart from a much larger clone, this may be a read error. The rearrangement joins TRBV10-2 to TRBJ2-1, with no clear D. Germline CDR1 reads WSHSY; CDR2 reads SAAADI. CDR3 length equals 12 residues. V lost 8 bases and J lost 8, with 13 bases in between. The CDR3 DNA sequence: TGCGCCAGCGGGTCCCATAGGGATGAGCAGTTCTTC. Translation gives CASGSHRDEQFF.